These T cell receptor beta chains were read from a single sample in a study of OX40 agonist ivuxolimab in advanced cancers. Profiling relied on immunoSEQ multiplex PCR, and the TCRdb table lists in-frame clones only, not all of them. In the table there are more than 65,000 clones, about 85% of which are singletons. The sequenced sample was CD4+ or CD8+ T cells sorted from blood, obtained in a trial of the OX40 agonist ivuxolimab. These receptors were collected from an adult with an advanced solid tumor such as melanoma, head and neck, liver or kidney cancer. Each CDR3 is given with its conserved first and last residue. The order of the fields is CDR3 protein, clone size, J gene, V gene, CDR3 length. Expanded clones are given a class, and other clones once, few, many or no size at all.

CDR3 protein: CASSQLRGGELFF; clone size: -; J gene: TRBJ2-2; V gene: TRBV6-5; CDR3 length: 13
CDR3 protein: CASTYDRGSVEAFF; clone size: -; J gene: TRBJ1-1; V gene: TRBV28; CDR3 length: 14
CDR3 protein: CASTPTGLGGTEAFF; clone size: -; J gene: TRBJ1-1; V gene: TRBV19; CDR3 length: 15
CDR3 protein: CASSPSGRRGTEAFF; clone size: -; J gene: TRBJ1-1; V gene: TRBV11-2; CDR3 length: 15
CDR3 protein: CASSLAGRGPSTDTQYF; clone size: -; J gene: TRBJ2-3; V gene: TRBV7-8; CDR3 length: 17
CDR3 protein: CASSHGGGNTYGYTF; clone size: -; J gene: TRBJ1-2; V gene: TRBV7-9; CDR3 length: 15
CDR3 protein: CASSQSKGANEKLFF; clone size: -; J gene: TRBJ1-4; V gene: TRBV23-1; CDR3 length: 15
CDR3 protein: CASSSRHGRYNEQFF; clone size: -; J gene: TRBJ2-1; V gene: TRBV28; CDR3 length: 15
CDR3 protein: CASSSGANVLTF; clone size: -; J gene: TRBJ2-6; V gene: TRBV19; CDR3 length: 12
CDR3 protein: CAWSVGDVNSPLHF; clone size: -; J gene: TRBJ1-6; V gene: TRBV30; CDR3 length: 14
CDR3 protein: CASSAHRDRGTDTQYF; clone size: -; J gene: TRBJ2-3; V gene: TRBV9; CDR3 length: 16
CDR3 protein: CASSRYTDTQYF; clone size: -; J gene: TRBJ2-3; V gene: TRBV27; CDR3 length: 12
CDR3 protein: CASSELGVINYGYTF; clone size: -; J gene: TRBJ1-2; V gene: TRBV2; CDR3 length: 15
CDR3 protein: CASSYLWDGGINTIYF; clone size: -; J gene: TRBJ1-3; V gene: TRBV6-6; CDR3 length: 16
CDR3 protein: CASRQSGTAGGYTF; clone size: -; J gene: TRBJ1-2; V gene: TRBV5-4; CDR3 length: 14
CDR3 protein: CASSEGQLHQPQHF; clone size: -; J gene: TRBJ1-5; V gene: TRBV10-2; CDR3 length: 14
CDR3 protein: CASSLFGRGVDTQYF; clone size: few; J gene: TRBJ2-3; V gene: TRBV28; CDR3 length: 15
CDR3 protein: CSVAWGATEAFF; clone size: -; J gene: TRBJ1-1; V gene: TRBV29-1; CDR3 length: 12
CDR3 protein: CASSPRTGSSDTQYF; clone size: -; J gene: TRBJ2-3; V gene: TRBV5-4; CDR3 length: 15
CDR3 protein: CASSGRQVYNEQFF; clone size: once; J gene: TRBJ2-1; V gene: TRBV19; CDR3 length: 14
CDR3 protein: CASSFRAGSSYNEQFF; clone size: -; J gene: TRBJ2-1; V gene: TRBV9; CDR3 length: 16
CDR3 protein: CASSKQGSPYNQPQHF; clone size: -; J gene: TRBJ1-5; V gene: TRBV4-1; CDR3 length: 16
CDR3 protein: CASSLLGRPTDTQYF; clone size: -; J gene: TRBJ2-3; V gene: TRBV28; CDR3 length: 15
CDR3 protein: CASSQTGGRVDEQYF; clone size: -; J gene: TRBJ2-7; V gene: TRBV7-6; CDR3 length: 15
CDR3 protein: CASSPGLHFTDTQYF; clone size: -; J gene: TRBJ2-3; V gene: TRBV18; CDR3 length: 15
CDR3 protein: CSVFWAYEQYF; clone size: -; J gene: TRBJ2-7; V gene: TRBV29-1; CDR3 length: 11
CDR3 protein: CASSLDRGLNTEAFF; clone size: -; J gene: TRBJ1-1; V gene: TRBV27; CDR3 length: 15
CDR3 protein: CASRRQGLGEQFF; clone size: -; J gene: TRBJ2-1; V gene: TRBV5-1; CDR3 length: 13
CDR3 protein: CASSEGGPRETQYF; clone size: once; J gene: TRBJ2-5; V gene: TRBV19; CDR3 length: 14
CDR3 protein: CASSLFTNSYEQYF; clone size: -; J gene: TRBJ2-7; V gene: TRBV11-2; CDR3 length: 14
CDR3 protein: CASSLFPGTYNEQFF; clone size: -; J gene: TRBJ2-1; V gene: TRBV28; CDR3 length: 15
CDR3 protein: CASSFTAGSYNSPLHF; clone size: -; J gene: TRBJ1-6; V gene: TRBV5-1; CDR3 length: 16
CDR3 protein: CASSLKGPRGNQPQHF; clone size: -; J gene: TRBJ1-5; V gene: TRBV28; CDR3 length: 16
CDR3 protein: CTSSLPGAGGLVRYGYTF; clone size: -; J gene: TRBJ1-2; V gene: TRBV1; CDR3 length: 18
CDR3 protein: CASSQGGGQPQHF; clone size: -; J gene: TRBJ1-5; V gene: TRBV4-3; CDR3 length: 13
CDR3 protein: CASRRGNEKLFF; clone size: -; J gene: TRBJ1-4; V gene: TRBV27; CDR3 length: 12
CDR3 protein: CASSAGTGRNEKLFF; clone size: few; J gene: TRBJ1-4; V gene: TRBV7-6; CDR3 length: 15
CDR3 protein: CASSLFGGFESSEQYF; clone size: -; J gene: TRBJ2-7; V gene: TRBV27; CDR3 length: 16
CDR3 protein: CASSPLAGGSYEQYF; clone size: -; J gene: TRBJ2-7; V gene: TRBV6-5; CDR3 length: 15
CDR3 protein: CASSLGRLGQGAGTDTQYF; clone size: -; J gene: TRBJ2-3; V gene: TRBV11-2; CDR3 length: 19
CDR3 protein: CASSAGQGGTDTQYF; clone size: -; J gene: TRBJ2-3; V gene: TRBV11-3; CDR3 length: 15
CDR3 protein: CSVEDGTGAANEQFF; clone size: -; J gene: TRBJ2-1; V gene: TRBV29-1; CDR3 length: 15
CDR3 protein: CASSGPESGNSGNTIYF; clone size: -; J gene: TRBJ1-3; V gene: TRBV6-1; CDR3 length: 17
CDR3 protein: CASSLDGYSSGANVLTF; clone size: -; J gene: TRBJ2-6; V gene: TRBV5-1; CDR3 length: 17
CDR3 protein: CASSYLVNYEQYF; clone size: -; J gene: TRBJ2-7; V gene: TRBV6-6; CDR3 length: 13
CDR3 protein: CASSRDISNEKLFF; clone size: -; J gene: TRBJ1-4; V gene: TRBV7-9; CDR3 length: 14
CDR3 protein: CASRIRGGGTGELFF; clone size: once; J gene: TRBJ2-2; V gene: TRBV27; CDR3 length: 15